The clone carrying this T cell receptor (beta chain) occurred a few times. Its antigen remains unidentified. The data derive from a study of PD-L1 blockade in urothelial cancer. About the research overall: Male patients with bladder-origin urothelial cancer numbered about nine tenths of the roughly 29. Each blood sample yielded a median of 141,255 T cells. Overall study results and limits: By 3 weeks, tumor-associated blood clones had expanded more in durable-benefit patients.

This CDR3 comprises 14 residues. The trim removed 4 bases at V and 3 bases at J, leaving 3 bases unmatched. Germline CDR1 reads MGHRA; CDR2 reads YSYEKL. The time point was: peripheral blood 6 weeks after treatment start. Patients in the study were battling locally advanced or metastatic urothelial carcinoma. Produced via immunoSEQ multiplex PCR; TCRdb's table is partial and in-frame only. The sample lists nearly 50,000 clones, 65% to 85% occurring once. This receptor was obtained from a man between 65 and 85 years old with urothelial cancer. The chain combines TRBV4-1 with TRBJ1-2; 9 nucleotides agree with TRBD1. This material consisted of PBMCs, taken around atezolizumab (anti-PD-L1) treatment. CDR3 sequence: CASSPRTGDYGYTF. Written as DNA, the CDR3 is TGCGCCAGCAGCCCGAGGACAGGGGACTATGGCTACACCTTC.